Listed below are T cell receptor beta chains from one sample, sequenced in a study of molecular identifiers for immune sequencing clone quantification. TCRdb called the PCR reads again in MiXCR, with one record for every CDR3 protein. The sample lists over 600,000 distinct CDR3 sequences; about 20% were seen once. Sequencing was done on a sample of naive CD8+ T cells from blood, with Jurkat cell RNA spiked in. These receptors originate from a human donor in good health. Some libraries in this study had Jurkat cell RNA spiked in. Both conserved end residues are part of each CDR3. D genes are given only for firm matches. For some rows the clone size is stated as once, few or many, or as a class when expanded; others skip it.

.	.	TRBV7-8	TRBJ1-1	TGTGCCAGCAGCCCGATTAGGTCTGAAGCTTTCTTT	CASSPIRSEAFF
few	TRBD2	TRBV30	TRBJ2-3	TGTGCCGGCGGGGGGTTTGGTACGCAGTATTTT	CAGGGFGTQYF
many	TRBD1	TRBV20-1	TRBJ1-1	TGCAGTGCTAGAGATGAGTTGGACAGGGGCATGAACACTGAAGCTTTCTTT	CSARDELDRGMNTEAFF
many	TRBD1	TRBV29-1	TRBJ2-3	TGCAGCGTTGAAGAAGGGACCGGACAGGGGCGACCCTATACGCAGTATTTT	CSVEEGTGQGRPYTQYF
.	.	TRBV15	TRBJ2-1	TGTGCCACCAGCAGAGAAAGAGGGCGTCAGTACTATGAGCAGTTCTTC	CATSRERGRQYYEQFF
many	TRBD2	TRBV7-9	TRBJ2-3	TGTGCCAGCAGCTCAGGGGATAGCGGGGTCACAGATACGCAGTATTTT	CASSSGDSGVTDTQYF
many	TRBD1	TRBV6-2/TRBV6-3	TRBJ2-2	TGTGCCAGCAGTTGGACAGGGGAGGAGAACACCGGGGAGCTGTTTTTT	CASSWTGEENTGELFF
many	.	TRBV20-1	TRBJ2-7	TGCAGTGCTAGAGACGGGGGCTACGGTTCCTACGAGCAGTACTTC	CSARDGGYGSYEQYF
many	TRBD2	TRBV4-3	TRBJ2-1	TGCGCCAGCAGCCAAGAAGCAAGGCTGGTTGGTAGCGGGAGTATGAATGAGCAGTTCTTC	CASSQEARLVGSGSMNEQFF
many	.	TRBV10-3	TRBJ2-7	TGTGCCATCAGTGAGTCGAGCTCAAGGGAGCAGTACTTC	CAISESSSREQYF
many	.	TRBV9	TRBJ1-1	TGTGCCAGCAGCGTAGTTCGAGGGGCAGCTGAAGCTTTCTTT	CASSVVRGAAEAFF
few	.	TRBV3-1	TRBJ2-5	TGTGCCAGCAGCCAAGATTTTACAGTCCGAGAGACCCAGTACTTC	CASSQDFTVRETQYF
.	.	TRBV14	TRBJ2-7	TGTGCCAGCAGCCAAGATGCACTTACCTATGAGCAGCACTTC	CASSQDALTYEQHF
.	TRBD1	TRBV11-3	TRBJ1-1	TGTGCCAGCAGCTTAGGCCCGACAGGGACTGAAGCTTTCTTT	CASSLGPTGTEAFF
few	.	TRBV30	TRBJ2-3	TGTGCCTGGAGCGGTTTTCCGGGAAGCACAGATACGCAGTATTTT	CAWSGFPGSTDTQYF
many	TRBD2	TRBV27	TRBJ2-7	TGTGCCAGCAGTCTATCTAGCGGGAGGGCCGGGTACGAGCAGTACTTC	CASSLSSGRAGYEQYF